The clone carrying this T cell receptor (beta chain) was detected ten times or more. Its antigen remains unknown. The sample's time point: pre-sensitization, week 0. Treatment indicated: therapeutic diphenylcyclopropenone sensitization with weekly scalp DPC. This record belongs to a study of human T cells and chemical hapten exposure. Study background: Sensitization employed 2% DPC on around 2 cm by around 2 cm of upper inner arm skin. After 6 days, upper back 0.01% DPC patch tests were scored. Overall study results and limits: As patch test score rose, PT1 expanded TCR counts tended to rise as well.

The library attached unique molecular identifiers to individual cDNA molecules. Via MiXCR, TCRdb re-called the RACE reads, giving one row per CDR3 protein. The sample carries 270,000 or so distinct CDR3 sequences, approximately 7.5% recorded once. Germline values: CDR1 SQVTM, CDR2 ANQGSEA. V lost 3 bases, J lost 8 bases, and 6 bases stayed unmatched. The CDR3 totals 12 residues. J is TRBJ1-2 and V is TRBV29-1; TRBD1 matches 7 bases. The sequenced sample was whole blood, obtained in connection with sensitization to the hapten diphenylcyclopropenone (DPC). The clonotype was recovered from a man in his late teens or twenties with alopecia areata. Some clones in this sample may be carry-over from other donors' samples. The CDR3 protein is CSVDWDRQGYTF. CDR3 bases: TGCAGCGTTGACTGGGACAGACAGGGCTACACCTTC.